What follows are 27 T cell receptor beta chains derived from one specimen sequenced in a study of beta chain features in type 1 diabetes. Whole-study findings and limits: TCRB CDR3s from Type 1 diabetes patients were moderately but significantly shorter in all four CD4+ subsets.

The antigens of these receptors remain unknown. Expressed TCRB transcripts were sequenced, since all the RNA that had been isolated was reverse transcribed. Method: immunoSEQ multiplex PCR; TCRdb's copy keeps in-frame clones and lacks some. The table lists some 700,000 clones, around an eighth of them singletons. Sequencing input: naive CD4+ T cells from blood. The receptor set was obtained from a man aged 18-30 years with type 1 diabetes.

The chain is built from TRBV19 and TRBJ2-2, with D unclear. Between the trimmed V and J ends, which lost 5 bases and 5 bases, there was a span of 3 bases. Germline CDR1 LNHDA, CDR2 SQIVND (reference sequence). There are 11 residues in the CDR3. The CDR3 loop reads CASSVTGELFF. CDR3 nucleotides: TGTGCCAGTAGTGTAACCGGGGAGCTGTTTTTT.

The chain combines TRBV25-1 with TRBJ1-1, with TRBD1 matching 7 bases. Per germline, CDR1 MGHDK and CDR2 SYGVNS. The CDR3 loop spans 13 amino acids. With 3 bases clipped from V and 6 bases from J, the junction kept 4 bases outside the gene matches. In DNA form, the CDR3 reads TGTGCCAGCAGTGATATAGGACAGGCTGAAGCTTTCTTT. Encoded protein: CASSDIGQAEAFF.

This clone has more than one count but fewer than ten. J is TRBJ1-2 and V is TRBV5-6; D is unclear. V lost 5 bases, J lost 6 bases, and 11 bases lay in between. The germline V gene has CDR1 SGHDT and CDR2 YYEEEE. The length of the CDR3 is 12 residues. Here the CDR3 DNA reads TGTGCCAGCAGTGGAGCGTCTCATGGCTACACCTTC. Encoded protein: CASSGASHGYTF.

The chain links TRBV25-1 to TRBJ1-3; 8 positions match TRBD1. Germline V gives CDR1 MGHDK, CDR2 SYGVNS. Trimming took 5 bases from V and 3 from J; bases not matched to a gene: 3. This CDR3 contains 14 residues. CDR3 residues: CASSPTGGGNTIYF. CDR3 bases: TGTGCCAGCAGTCCAACAGGGGGTGGAAACACCATATATTTT.

In this sample, this clone turned up a few times. The chain links TRBV7-9 to TRBJ2-7, with a weak D call TRBD1 (5 bases). Germline CDR1 is SEHNR and CDR2 is FQNEAQ (reference sequence). V was trimmed by 1 base and J by 4 bases, leaving 11 bases between them. CDR3 length equals 14 residues. The CDR3 bases are TGTGCCAGCAGCTTAGGGACAACGGCGTACGAGCAGTACTTC. This encodes CASSLGTTAYEQYF.

The chain has TRBV6-6 and TRBJ2-5, with D tentatively TRBD2 (6 bases). Germline CDR1 MNHNY, CDR2 SVGAGI (reference sequence). V was cut by 8 bases and J by 2 bases, with 15 bases left in between. This CDR3 has 14 residues. In DNA form, the CDR3 reads TGTGCCAGCCAAACAACGGAGGGGCAAGAGACCCAGTACTTC. Its translation is CASQTTEGQETQYF.

Concerning this clone itself: The sample has other DNA sequences that encode this CDR3 too. CDR3 sequence (DNA): TGTGCCTGGCGGAAGAACACTGAAGCTTTCTTT. This sequence encodes CAWRKNTEAFF. V is TRBV30 and J is TRBJ1-1; no firm D call. The CDR3 is 11 residues long. V lost 5 bases and J 1 base, leaving 5 bases between the germline ends. Looked up from germline, CDR1 is GTSNPN and CDR2 is SVGIG (reference sequence).

This clone came up a few times. The chain recombines TRBV28 with TRBJ2-5, with D perhaps matching TRBD1 (6 bases). This CDR3 contains 15 residues. Per germline, CDR1 MDHEN and CDR2 SYDVKM. V shed 6 bases and J shed 4 bases, with 18 bases lying between them. The CDR3: CASRFNRVWRETQYF. The CDR3 DNA is TGTGCCAGCAGATTTAACAGGGTTTGGCGAGAGACCCAGTACTTC.

This clone was counted a few times. CDR3 amino acids: CASRDGSGELFF. The CDR3, as DNA: TGCGCCAGCCGGGACGGATCCGGGGAGCTGTTTTTT. The chain joins TRBV5-1 to TRBJ2-2, with D possibly called TRBD1 or TRBD2 (5 bases each). Trimming left V 7 bases short and J 6 bases short, with 10 bases between. Germline loops: CDR1 SGHRS, CDR2 YFSETQ. There are 12 residues in the CDR3. Full variable domain (outside the CDR3, taken from reference TRBV5-1 and TRBJ2-2): KAGVTQTPRYLIKTRGQQVTLSCSPISGHRSVSWYQQTPGQGLQFLFEYFSETQRNKGNFPGRFSGRQFSNSRSEMNVSTLELGDSALYLCASRDGSGELFFGEGSRLTVL.

The chain links TRBV7-2 to TRBJ2-2; 10 bases are shared with TRBD1. With 1 base clipped from V and 6 bases from J, the junction kept 5 bases outside the gene matches. CDR1 and CDR2 from the germline V gene are SGHTA and FQGNSA. The CDR3 contains 16 residues. Here the CDR3 reads CASSLGPGQGPGELFF. CDR3 DNA: TGTGCCAGCAGCTTAGGTCCGGGACAGGGGCCCGGGGAGCTGTTTTTT.

The rearrangement uses TRBV30 and TRBJ1-4; tentative D call: TRBD1 (5 bases). The CDR3 runs to 14 residues. V lost 4 bases and J lost 5, with 14 bases in between. The germline CDR1 and CDR2 sequences are GTSNPN and SVGIG (reference sequence). The CDR3 sequence: CAWTLGGSNEKLFF. Written as DNA, the CDR3 is TGTGCCTGGACCCTGGGGGGGTCAAATGAAAAACTGTTTTTT.

V gene TRBV23-1 combines with J gene TRBJ1-3; no clear D gene. TRBV23-1 is known as an ORF, though its function is uncertain. Trimming took 3 bases from V and 0 from J, leaving 6 bases between them. CDR3 length: 14 residues. This chain's CDR3 is CASSQAPSGNTIYF. CDR3 nucleotide sequence: TGCGCCAGCAGTCAGGCTCCCTCTGGAAACACCATATATTTT.

CDR3 in DNA: TGTGCCAGCACCGGACAGGGCCGGTCGAACACTGAAGCTTTCTTT. It is translated as CASTGQGRSNTEAFF. The gene calls are TRBV6-6 and TRBJ1-1; 8 bases are shared with TRBD1. Germline trimming cut 7 bases from V and 1 base from J; bases unmatched to any gene: 8. The CDR3 covers 15 residues. The V gene's germline CDR1 is MNHNY and CDR2 SVGAGI (reference sequence).

The chain has TRBV19 and TRBJ2-3, with unresolved D. CDR3 length equals 14 residues. Germline assignment: CDR1 LNHDA and CDR2 SQIVND (reference sequence). Trimming cost V 3 bases and J 2 bases, with 9 bases left between them. The DNA of the CDR3 is TGTGCCAGTAGTATGTCGGCTAACACAGATACGCAGTATTTT. Amino acid sequence: CASSMSANTDTQYF.

To note about this clone: Different DNA sequences within this sample yield the same CDR3. The rearrangement joins TRBV28 to TRBJ1-2; D gene ambiguous. There are 12 residues in the CDR3. Looked up from germline, CDR1 is MDHEN and CDR2 is SYDVKM. V was clipped by 3 bases and J by 3 bases, with 5 bases between them. In DNA, the CDR3 is TGTGCCAGCAGTTTTGTTGACTATGGCTACACCTTC. Protein: CASSFVDYGYTF.

The rearrangement uses TRBV6-5 and TRBJ1-1; the D is unclear. The germline gives CDR1 MNHEY, CDR2 SVGAGI. The CDR3 has 13 residues. With 9 bases removed from V and 4 bases from J, the gap between germline ends came to 15 bases. The CDR3 nucleotides read TGTGCCAGTTGGGGAATGGGCCCCACTGAAGCTTTCTTT. Its protein product is CASWGMGPTEAFF.

This clone turned up a few times. This chain connects TRBV6-1 to TRBJ2-5; no definite D call. The CDR3 is 15 amino acids. Trimming cost V 1 base and J 9 bases, with 18 bases left between them. Germline CDR1 is MNHNS and CDR2 is SASEGT. The DNA of the CDR3 is TGTGCCAGCAGTGAAGTTCGCGGCCGTTCCTCGGCCCAGTACTTC. Translation gives CASSEVRGRSSAQYF.

About this clone itself: Other nucleotide sequences from this sample produce the same CDR3. The chain is built from TRBV9 and TRBJ2-7; D possibly uses TRBD1 or TRBD2 (5 bases each). Germline CDR1 and CDR2: SGDLS and YYNGEE. V was pared by 0 bases and J by 2 bases, with 9 bases between. The CDR3 loop spans 14 amino acids. The CDR3 is CASSVEGTPYEQYF. Written as DNA, the CDR3 is TGTGCCAGCAGCGTAGAAGGGACCCCCTACGAGCAGTACTTC.

This clone came up a few times. This chain links TRBV18 with TRBJ2-2; 10 nucleotides match TRBD1. Germline CDR1 is KGHSH and CDR2 is LQKENI. Unmatched junction bases numbered 4, after V lost 6 bases and J lost 3 bases. The CDR3 is made up of 15 amino acids. The CDR3 coding sequence is TGTGCCAGCTCGACCGGGACAGGGGACACCGGGGAGCTGTTTTTT. Amino acid sequence: CASSTGTGDTGELFF.

The chain recombines TRBV30 with TRBJ1-2, with 9 bases aligning to TRBD1. V shed 3 bases, J shed 2 bases, and the junction held 1 base outside the gene matches. Germline-derived CDR1 and CDR2 are GTSNPN and SVGIG (reference sequence). The CDR3 is 13 residues long. The CDR3 region has the DNA TGTGCCTGGAGCGACAGGGGGAACTATGGCTACACCTTC. This codes for CAWSDRGNYGYTF.

This clone was seen a handful of times. The CDR3 nucleotides read TGTGCCAGCACTCAACAGGGAGTGGGCACTGAAGCTTTCTTT. Its protein product is CASTQQGVGTEAFF. The chain has TRBV2 and TRBJ1-1; perhaps TRBD1 as D (6 bases). The V end was cut by 7 bases, the J end by 4 bases, with 16 bases between. Germline V gene data show CDR1 as SNHLY and CDR2 as FYNNEI. The CDR3 runs to 14 residues.

The sample holds a few counts of this clone. The chain joins TRBV30 to TRBJ2-7, with 7 bases matching TRBD1. V shed 4 bases and J 6 bases; nucleotides not matched to a gene: 12. The CDR3 covers 14 residues. CDR1 and CDR2 (germline): GTSNPN, SVGIG (reference sequence). The chain's CDR3 is CAWTVIRAGGEQYF. DNA for the CDR3: TGTGCCTGGACGGTTATTCGGGCAGGGGGCGAGCAGTACTTC.

This clone was counted a few times. The chain recombines TRBV2 with TRBJ2-1, with D possibly TRBD1 on 6 matching bases. V lost 5 bases and J lost 5, with 22 bases in between. This CDR3 region has 17 residues. CDR1 and CDR2 from the germline V gene are SNHLY and FYNNEI. The CDR3 DNA follows: TGTGCCAGCAGTCCCACCCCACCGGGACACGGAGACAATGAGCAGTTCTTC. Translated: CASSPTPPGHGDNEQFF.

V is TRBV18 and J is TRBJ1-2, with TRBD1 identical over 8 bases. CDR1 is KGHSH and CDR2 is LQKENI in the germline V gene. V was clipped by 5 bases and J by 8 bases; unmatched bases: 10. The CDR3 is 14 residues long. The CDR3 sequence is CASSTGQAYEGYTF. The CDR3 DNA reads TGTGCCAGCTCAACGGGACAGGCCTATGAAGGCTACACCTTC.

Only a few counts were recorded for this clone. This chain connects TRBV4-1 to TRBJ2-4; 8 bases are shared with TRBD1. Germline values: CDR1 MGHRA, CDR2 YSYEKL. J lost 10 bases, V lost 3 bases, and 14 bases had no gene match. The CDR3 extends over 16 amino acids. The CDR3 coding sequence is TGCGCCAGCAGCCATTTGGCTCGGACAGGGAGCCGAATTCAGTACTTC. It yields the protein CASSHLARTGSRIQYF.

The chain joins TRBV7-2 to TRBJ2-7; 10 positions agree with TRBD2. The CDR3 spans 15 residues. Germline V gene lookup returns CDR1 SGHTA and CDR2 FQGNSA. J gave up 1 base and V 5 bases, and 5 bases lay outside the gene matches. In nucleotides, the CDR3 is TGTGCCAGCAGCACCACTAGCGGGGAGTCCTACGAGCAGTACTTC. Its translation is CASSTTSGESYEQYF.

V is TRBV28 and J is TRBJ2-1; the match to TRBD2 covers 9 bases. V trimming: 5 bases; J trimming: 1 base; junction bases outside the gene matches: 6. The CDR3 extends over 16 amino acids. Looked up from germline, CDR1 is MDHEN and CDR2 is SYDVKM. This chain's CDR3 is CASSPAGGLSYNEQFF. CDR3 sequence (DNA): TGTGCCAGCAGTCCGGCGGGGGGGTTGTCCTACAATGAGCAGTTCTTC.